A selection of T cell receptor beta chains follows, all from one sample in a study of technical replicates of blood from a handful of donors. The protocol was immunoSEQ multiplex PCR, while the TCRdb copy is restricted to in-frame clones and leaves out a portion. The top ten clones hold roughly 0.19% of a sample with approximately 69,000 clones, approximately 97% of them seen once. The sequencing input was T cells isolated from PBMCs. The origin of the receptors is a human donor in good health. Each CDR3 is given with its conserved first and last residue. The order of the fields is V gene, D gene, J gene, clone size, CDR3 protein, CDR3 DNA. A D gene is named only where the DNA matches it firmly. Clone size is not always given. Where it is, it says once, few, many or a class for expanded clones.

v_call: TRBV6-1; d_call: -; j_call: TRBJ2-7; clone_size: -; cdr3_aa: CASSEFHGTSSYEQYF; cdr3_nt: TGTGCCAGCAGTGAATTCCACGGGACATCTTCCTACGAGCAGTACTTC
v_call: TRBV23-1; d_call: -; j_call: TRBJ1-5; clone_size: -; cdr3_aa: CASVSGSNQPQHF; cdr3_nt: TGCGCCAGCGTCTCGGGAAGCAATCAGCCCCAGCATTTT
v_call: TRBV18; d_call: TRBD1; j_call: TRBJ1-1; clone_size: -; cdr3_aa: CASSPGQGITEAFF; cdr3_nt: TGTGCCAGCTCACCGGGACAGGGGATCACTGAAGCTTTCTTT
v_call: TRBV19; d_call: TRBD2; j_call: TRBJ2-7; clone_size: -; cdr3_aa: CASSIAHGGGYEQYF; cdr3_nt: TGTGCCAGTAGTATAGCCCACGGGGGGGGCTACGAGCAGTACTTC
v_call: TRBV6-5; d_call: -; j_call: TRBJ2-5; clone_size: once; cdr3_aa: CASRRATTIQETQYF; cdr3_nt: TGTGCCAGCAGGAGAGCGACTACTATACAAGAGACCCAGTACTTC
v_call: TRBV25-1; d_call: -; j_call: TRBJ1-1; clone_size: -; cdr3_aa: CASTSQLNTEAFF; cdr3_nt: TGTGCCAGCACGTCACAGCTGAACACTGAAGCTTTCTTT
v_call: TRBV4-1; d_call: -; j_call: TRBJ2-2; clone_size: once; cdr3_aa: CASSPRGSSPGELFF; cdr3_nt: TGCGCCAGCAGCCCCCGCGGCTCTAGTCCCGGGGAGCTGTTTTTT
v_call: TRBV6-4; d_call: TRBD1; j_call: TRBJ1-2; clone_size: -; cdr3_aa: CASNEGQGNYGYTF; cdr3_nt: TGTGCCAGCAACGAGGGACAGGGGAACTATGGCTACACCTTC
v_call: TRBV7-9; d_call: TRBD1; j_call: TRBJ2-5; clone_size: few; cdr3_aa: CASSSTGSETQYF; cdr3_nt: TGTGCCAGCAGTTCGACAGGGTCAGAGACCCAGTACTTC
v_call: TRBV2; d_call: TRBD1; j_call: TRBJ2-4; clone_size: -; cdr3_aa: CASTGTGYIQYF; cdr3_nt: TGTGCCAGCACGGGGACAGGCTACATTCAGTACTTC
v_call: TRBV2; d_call: TRBD2; j_call: TRBJ2-5; clone_size: -; cdr3_aa: CASLADQETQYF; cdr3_nt: TGTGCCAGCCTAGCGGACCAAGAGACCCAGTACTTC
v_call: TRBV30; d_call: -; j_call: TRBJ1-3; clone_size: -; cdr3_aa: CAWSMGAGNTIYF; cdr3_nt: TGTGCCTGGAGTATGGGAGCAGGAAACACCATATATTTT
v_call: TRBV7-7; d_call: -; j_call: TRBJ2-5; clone_size: -; cdr3_aa: CASSPARGEQETQYF; cdr3_nt: TGTGCTAGCAGCCCCGCCAGGGGAGAGCAAGAGACCCAGTACTTC
v_call: TRBV6-5; d_call: TRBD1; j_call: TRBJ2-2; clone_size: once; cdr3_aa: CASSYRGTGGTGELFF; cdr3_nt: TGTGCCAGCAGTTACCGCGGGACAGGGGGCACCGGGGAGCTGTTTTTT
v_call: TRBV29-1; d_call: TRBD1; j_call: TRBJ2-5; clone_size: -; cdr3_aa: CSVGQGLETQYF; cdr3_nt: TGCAGCGTAGGACAGGGGTTAGAGACCCAGTACTTC
v_call: TRBV11-2; d_call: -; j_call: TRBJ2-3; clone_size: -; cdr3_aa: CASSLGQTDTQYF; cdr3_nt: TGTGCCAGCAGCTTAGGGCAGACAGATACGCAGTATTTT
v_call: TRBV7-7; d_call: -; j_call: TRBJ1-6; clone_size: -; cdr3_aa: CASSFEETRNSPLHF; cdr3_nt: TGTGCTAGCAGCTTCGAGGAGACGAGAAATTCACCCCTCCACTTT
v_call: TRBV9; d_call: TRBD1; j_call: TRBJ1-1; clone_size: -; cdr3_aa: CASSAGQGIPEAFF; cdr3_nt: TGTGCCAGCAGCGCGGGACAGGGTATCCCTGAAGCTTTCTTT
v_call: TRBV5-4; d_call: TRBD2; j_call: TRBJ2-3; clone_size: -; cdr3_aa: CASSLAPSGGADTQYF; cdr3_nt: TGTGCCAGCAGCTTGGCGCCTAGCGGGGGGGCCGATACGCAGTATTTT
v_call: TRBV4-1; d_call: -; j_call: TRBJ1-4; clone_size: -; cdr3_aa: CASSPSPQGSTNEKLFF; cdr3_nt: TGCGCCAGCAGCCCAAGTCCCCAGGGCTCAACTAATGAAAAACTGTTTTTT
v_call: TRBV11-3; d_call: TRBD1; j_call: TRBJ2-7; clone_size: -; cdr3_aa: CASSQGQASYEQYF; cdr3_nt: TGTGCCAGCAGCCAAGGACAGGCGTCCTACGAGCAGTACTTC
v_call: TRBV7-9; d_call: TRBD1; j_call: TRBJ1-5; clone_size: -; cdr3_aa: CASTPGGSNQPQHF; cdr3_nt: TGTGCCAGCACCCCAGGGGGGAGCAATCAGCCCCAGCATTTT
v_call: TRBV30; d_call: -; j_call: TRBJ2-2; clone_size: -; cdr3_aa: CAWSPVGVDTGELFF; cdr3_nt: TGTGCCTGGAGCCCCGTCGGGGTGGACACCGGGGAGCTGTTTTTT